This T cell receptor (beta chain) emerged from a study of blood T cell repertoires in COVID-19 (dated by TCRdb to the early 2020s). Regarding the study in general: The collaborator samples originated in the United States, Italy and Spain and spanned the acute and convalescent phases of COVID-19. The repertoires were released in a freely available public database intended as a resource for research on the immune response to SARS-CoV-2. A de-identified subject ID, COVID-19 status, age in years and sex were almost always included in the sample metadata. The material from the prospective study consisted of cDNA or gDNA derived from T cells, B-cell-depleted T cells, or PBMCs. Subjects who had been exposed to COVID-19, were actively infected with it, or had recovered from it provided the deeply sampled blood TCRbeta repertoires that made up the dataset. HLA class I and class II types, where available, came from metadata supplied by the sample provider rather than from assay-based typing. The samples were drawn from two sources: the first 160 participants of the ongoing ImmuneRACE study, and some 1,300 subjects contributed by 6 global collaborators. Summary of the overall study and its limitations: The quantity of clinical and demographic metadata differed by source and by participant and was supplied without curation.

One collaborating source in Seattle enrolled patients while the patients were actively infected and followed the patients over time throughout the course of disease. The collaborating institutions used their own protocols to collect whole blood in K2EDTA tubes. For TCRbeta analysis, collaborators shipped samples in one of three forms: frozen whole blood, isolated PBMCs, or DNA extracted from either of those sample types. TCRbeta CDR3 regions were amplified from genomic DNA using the immunoSEQ Assay, a bias-controlled multiplex PCR. Per the source publication's procedure: The number of nucleated cells in each sample was estimated from the amplification of reference gene primers within the assay. To quantify the absolute abundance of each unique TCRbeta CDR3 rearrangement, sequence reads were collapsed and filtered. For each sample, productive Simpson clonality was calculated as the square root of Simpson's diversity index over productive rearrangements. TCRdb obtained this table from immuneACCESS and retained in-frame rearrangements with V and J assigned. These tables miss some clones; where compared with another copy, unresolved V genes account for less than half of the shortfall, and the remainder is unexplained. V, J and clone size were drawn from that table, and D and trimming were deduced from the DNA. The table for this sample lists 200,000 to 300,000 clones; around 86% of them were counted only once. Jointly, the top ten make up about 5% of the sample.

In its sample, this clone was seen a few times. Its antigen remains undetermined. The record has no base qualities; no much larger clone is one base away. This receptor was obtained from a woman aged 55-69 years with COVID-19, enrolled during active disease. Source material: peripheral blood.

The CDR3 here reads CASSLVAGATYNEQFF. The DNA sequence is TGCGCCAGCAGCTTGGTTGCGGGAGCTACCTACAATGAGCAGTTCTTC. Recombination linked TRBV5-1 to TRBJ2-1; 7 nucleotides in the junction match TRBD2. The germline V gene specifies SGHRS as CDR1 and YFSETQ as CDR2. Clipping removes 0 bases from V and 2 bases from J, with 5 as the unmatched junction base count. The CDR3, from cysteine to phenylalanine, totals 16 residues. Solely the CDR3 DNA is kept, with 48 bases framed from the first base.